This TCR beta chain was captured by sequencing in a study of shared clonotypes between healthy human individuals. Notes on the study in general: Unshared clonotypes carried lower generation probabilities than those common to all four donors.

16 amino acids form the CDR3, both terminal residues included. Germline V gene sequence: CDR1 MDHEN, CDR2 SYDVKM. Some clones are missing from TCRdb's copy, which holds only in-frame ones; the method was immunoSEQ multiplex PCR. The sample records around 2,000,000 clones, 85% to 95% being singletons. Regarding this clone: Antigen: not known. It is unclear where the CDR3 begins or ends on the DNA, so no DNA is shown, and the CDR3 is as TCRdb lists it.

The receptor's source is a man younger than 35 in good health. J is TRBJ2-7 and V is TRBV28; the table's D call TRBD1 went unverified against the DNA. Sample: naive CD4+ T cells sorted from blood. Subset denoted: CD45RA+ positively selected. CDR3 in amino acids: CASSSSGQGRPYEQYF.